This note documents a single T cell receptor (beta chain) sequence. These data come from a study of preoperative IRX-2 immunotherapy in early breast cancer. The germline V gene encodes CDR1 SGHRS and CDR2 YFSETQ. The CDR3 contains 14 residues. Trimming removed 6 bases at V and 1 base at J, with 10 bases between. Documented treatment: preoperative locoregional IRX-2 cytokine immunotherapy. This phase Ib study tested locoregional IRX-2 cytokine immunotherapy given before surgery. TCRdb's table, derived via immunoSEQ multiplex PCR, lists solely in-frame clones and lacks some. The sample holds tens of thousands of clones, approximately 89% seen once.

The specimen was tumor tissue, collected after IRX-2 immunotherapy. V usage is TRBV5-1 and J usage is TRBJ2-2; D is ambiguous. The receptor was derived from a human donor with breast cancer. The CDR3 protein is CASTRFWNTGELFF. The CDR3 DNA is TGCGCCAGCACCCGATTTTGGAACACCGGGGAGCTGTTTTTT. The variable domain in full, completed from reference TRBV5-1 and TRBJ2-2, reads KAGVTQTPRYLIKTRGQQVTLSCSPISGHRSVSWYQQTPGQGLQFLFEYFSETQRNKGNFPGRFSGRQFSNSRSEMNVSTLELGDSALYLCASTRFWNTGELFFGEGSRLTVL.